This T cell receptor beta chain derives from a study of CD8 T cells in ankylosing spondylitis. Study-level results: In synovial fluid and blood from reactive arthritis, some motif variants were previously reported. Within ankylosing spondylitis blood, a TCR beta motif made up of several highly homologous variants appeared to be characteristic. Reports say disease-linked clones showed up significantly more in matched ankylosing spondylitis synovial fluid.

V shed 5 bases, J shed 4 bases, and the junction held 4 bases outside the gene matches. The CDR3 length is 14 residues. Germline CDR1 is SGHTA and CDR2 is FQGNSA. A few counts support this clonotype. The antigen is not known. As the method for making TCR beta libraries, quantitative 5'-RACE with molecular barcodes was used. TCRdb independently ran MiXCR on the 5' RACE reads; one entry per CDR3 protein. This sample carries almost 250,000 distinct CDR3 sequences, more than 25% of them seen once, and the ten largest clones take around 4.4%. The J gene is TRBJ1-3, the V gene TRBV7-2, with TRBD1 matching over 8 bases. The sequence was obtained from a male donor with ankylosing spondylitis or in good health (not recorded which). The sample was blood, either unsorted or a sorted T cell fraction (not recorded which). The CDR3 DNA reads TGTGCCAGCAGCCCCCACAGGGGGGGAAACACCATATATTTT. Its translation is CASSPHRGGNTIYF.